The 9 T cell receptor beta chains below come from one sample, sequenced in a study of blood T cell repertoires in COVID-19. Assay: immunoSEQ multiplex PCR; the TCRdb copy retains only in-frame clones and omits some. The sample holds 350,000 or so clones, approximately 92% seen once. What was sequenced was PBMCs or T cells enriched from blood (not recorded which). These receptor sequences come from a woman in her 30s who had recovered from COVID-19.

Concerning this clone: Additional DNA sequences in this sample encode the identical CDR3. This chain connects TRBV5-1 to TRBJ2-7; D is undetermined. Germline assignment: CDR1 SGHRS and CDR2 YFSETQ. The CDR3 is 12 residues long. The ends were cut back, 0 bases at V and 4 bases at J, with 5 bases in the middle. The DNA for the CDR3 is TGCGCCAGCAGCTTGGGGCAGTACGAGCAGTACTTC. It encodes CASSLGQYEQYF. The full variable domain, with the rest looked up from reference TRBV5-1 and TRBJ2-7, is KAGVTQTPRYLIKTRGQQVTLSCSPISGHRSVSWYQQTPGQGLQFLFEYFSETQRNKGNFPGRFSGRQFSNSRSEMNVSTLELGDSALYLCASSLGQYEQYFGPGTRLTVT.

The V and J genes are TRBV28 and TRBJ2-7, with D possibly matching TRBD1 (5 bases). The CDR3 consists of 13 residues. Between the trimmed V and J ends, which lost 5 bases and 3 bases, there was a span of 11 bases. The germline gives CDR1 MDHEN, CDR2 SYDVKM. The chain's CDR3 is CASSRQWIYEQYF. CDR3 sequence (DNA): TGTGCCAGCAGTCGACAGTGGATCTACGAGCAGTACTTC.

CDR3 region: CASPTPSPVAGDSEQYF. The CDR3 DNA is TGTGCCAGTCCTACACCTAGCCCTGTAGCGGGAGATTCCGAGCAGTACTTC. The V gene is TRBV25-1, the J gene TRBJ2-7, with 9 bases matching TRBD2. Germline CDR1 reads MGHDK; CDR2 reads SYGVNS. Losses at the gene ends were 9 bases for V and 6 bases for J; bases not matched to a gene: 21. The CDR3 runs to 17 residues.

This clone showed up just a few times. This chain connects TRBV11-2 to TRBJ1-1, with TRBD1 identical over 7 bases. V dropped 5 bases and J dropped 1; count of bases not matched to a gene: 7. The CDR3 extends over 15 amino acids. Germline V CDR1 and CDR2: SGHAT, FQNNGV. As DNA, the CDR3 is TGTGCCAGCAGCCCCTTACAGGGGCGGAACACTGAAGCTTTCTTT. It specifies CASSPLQGRNTEAFF.

This clone was counted once. The CDR3 bases are TGTGCCAGCAGGGGGAGCTTCGGCGGCGAGCAGTACTTC. Amino acid sequence: CASRGSFGGEQYF. This chain connects TRBV7-3 to TRBJ2-7; the D gene is possibly TRBD2 (5 bases). CDR1 is SGHTA and CDR2 is FQGTGA in the germline V gene. V was cut by 6 bases and J by 6 bases, with 15 bases left in between. The CDR3 loop spans 13 amino acids.

V is TRBV19 and J is TRBJ1-5; TRBD1 aligns across 10 bases. This CDR3 is built from 15 residues. V shed 5 bases, J shed 2 bases, and the junction held 3 bases outside the gene matches. Germline values: CDR1 LNHDA, CDR2 SQIVND (reference sequence). This CDR3 reads CASSLGTGGNQPQHF. CDR3 bases: TGTGCCAGTAGTCTGGGGACAGGGGGCAATCAGCCCCAGCATTTT.

The CDR3 bases are TGTGCCAGCAGCCAAGACAGGACTAGCGGGCAGACCCAGTACTTC. It yields the protein CASSQDRTSGQTQYF. The chain links TRBV3-1 (or the pseudogene TRBV3-2) to TRBJ2-5, with 11 bases that match TRBD2. This CDR3 has 15 amino acids. Germline assignment: CDR1 LGHDT and CDR2 YNNKEL (reference sequence). The trim removed 0 bases at V and 6 bases at J, leaving 3 bases unmatched.

The rearrangement uses TRBV4-1 and TRBJ2-7, with a possible D match to TRBD2 (6 bases). The CDR3 has 15 residues. The V gene lost 4 bases and the J gene lost 4 bases, with 17 bases spanning the gap. The germline gives CDR1 MGHRA, CDR2 YSYEKL. Written as DNA, the CDR3 is TGCGCCAGCAGCCCCACACCAACCGGGGGATACGAGCAGTACTTC. This translates into CASSPTPTGGYEQYF.

This chain joins TRBV7-2 and TRBJ2-7, with D possibly being TRBD1 (6 bases). Looked up from germline, CDR1 is SGHTA and CDR2 is FQGNSA. V was cut by 5 bases and J by 3 bases, with 8 bases left in between. The CDR3 length is 12 residues. CDR3 region: CASSTDSYEQYF. The CDR3 region has the DNA TGTGCCAGCAGCACGGACAGCTACGAGCAGTACTTC.